This T cell receptor beta chain was identified in a study of cytomegalovirus exposure and HLA in healthy donors. The germline V gene has CDR1 SGHNT and CDR2 YYREEE (reference sequence). The CDR3 extends over 15 amino acids. J was trimmed by 7 bases and V by 3 bases; bases with no gene match: 8. Primers included in the PCR were 60 Vbeta and 13 Jbeta primers. TCRdb keeps only in-frame clones here, not all; method: immunoSEQ multiplex PCR. The sample gives roughly 160,000 clones, approximately 80% of which show up once; 2.2% is in the top ten. The receptor was derived from a man in his forties or fifties in good health and CMV-seropositive. The V and J genes are TRBV5-4 and TRBJ1-2; 11 positions match TRBD1. Sequences were obtained from PBMCs. CDR3 residues: CASSSTSGTGGGYTF. For the CDR3, the DNA is TGTGCCAGCAGCTCAACCTCCGGGACAGGGGGTGGCTACACCTTC.